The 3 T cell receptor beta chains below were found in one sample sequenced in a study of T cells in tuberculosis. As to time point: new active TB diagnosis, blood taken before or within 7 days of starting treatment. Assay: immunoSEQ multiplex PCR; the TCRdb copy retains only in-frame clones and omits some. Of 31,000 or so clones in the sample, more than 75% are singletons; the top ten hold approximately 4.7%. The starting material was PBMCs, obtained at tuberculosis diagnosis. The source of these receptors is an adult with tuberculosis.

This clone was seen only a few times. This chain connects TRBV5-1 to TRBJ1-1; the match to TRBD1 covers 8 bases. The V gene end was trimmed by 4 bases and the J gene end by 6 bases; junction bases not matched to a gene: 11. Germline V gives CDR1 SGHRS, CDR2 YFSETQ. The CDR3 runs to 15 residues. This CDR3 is CASSPRTGPEAEAFF. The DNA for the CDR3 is TGCGCCAGCAGCCCACGGACAGGGCCGGAGGCTGAAGCTTTCTTT.

The CDR3 DNA is TGTGCCTGGAGTGTACTTAGCGGGAGGATCCATGAGCAGTTCTTC. This encodes CAWSVLSGRIHEQFF. V is TRBV30 and J is TRBJ2-1; TRBD2 aligns across 10 bases. Losses at the gene ends were 0 bases for V and 8 bases for J; bases not matched to a gene: 7. Germline V gene data show CDR1 as GTSNPN and CDR2 as SVGIG (reference sequence). CDR3 length: 15 residues.

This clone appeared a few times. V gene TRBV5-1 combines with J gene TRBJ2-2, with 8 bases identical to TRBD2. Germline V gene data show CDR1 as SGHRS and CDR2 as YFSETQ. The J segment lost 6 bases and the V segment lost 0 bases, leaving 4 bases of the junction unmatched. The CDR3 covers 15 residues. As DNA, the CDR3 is TGCGCCAGCAGCTTGGTAGCGGGGACGGCCGGGGAGCTGTTTTTT. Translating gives CASSLVAGTAGELFF.